The present TCR beta chain was sequenced within a study of shared clonotypes between healthy human individuals (dated by TCRdb to between 2020 and 2021). Describing the broader study: A couple of women and a few men aged 18 to 49 years were included in the cohort. To estimate repertoire size and how much clonotypes are shared between individuals, the study performed deep sequencing of blood TCR repertoires from a few healthy adults. Libraries were prepared and TCR repertoires were sequenced by different laboratories using diverse techniques, in order to increase sequencing depth and limit assay-specific biases. Leukapheresis yielded between about 0.94 and 10 billion PBMCs per donor. For each donor, three plates each were used for CD4 naive and CD4 memory, two plates were used for CD8 naive, and one plate was used for CD8 memory. What the authors observed across the whole study: Sampling was restricted to blood, and TCR repertoires in tissue are likely to differ from TCR repertoires in blood. The genetic and exposure-history diversity represented was limited by the small number of donors. Compared with non-shared clonotypes, the clonotypes found in all four sorted-subset donors had higher generation probabilities. Larger estimated clonotype richness was generally found for naive subsets than for memory subsets. Sharing across a handful of donors was observed for approximately 5% of naive CD4, 3.5% of naive CD8, around 2.5% of memory CD4, and about 0.4% of memory CD8 clonotypes. Rarefaction of sorted-subset datasets indicated incomplete sequencing despite the large sequencing depth. Pairwise subsampling indicated that sequencing depth was expected to affect the degree of clonotype sharing among donors.

Using the deep immunoSEQ assay, multiplex PCR amplified TCR CDR3 regions from genomic DNA. Extracted genomic DNA from each cell subset was spread evenly across all wells of several immunoSEQ 96-well plates, with each plate serving as a replicate. For sorted subsets, roughly 200 ng of genomic DNA, equivalent to some 30,000 T cell genomes, went into each replicate PCR. Purified libraries were quantified with a Qubit 3.0 fluorometer, sized on a Bioanalyzer 2100, and re-quantified with the KAPA Library Quantification kit. Every immunoSEQ 96-well plate was sequenced on a dedicated single-read 150-cycle Illumina NextSeq 550 flow cell. Processing in the source paper ran as follows. Because the immunoSEQ output included only junctional sequences and no quality scores, the filtering could not be the same as the filtering used for full-length reads. Sequences were annotated with PyIR, a Python wrapper for IgBLAST v1.9, using IMGT germline references to assign V/J genes and CDR3. Any read was removed if the V/J assignment was weak (E-value above 1e-6), the CDR3 was missing, or the read contained stop codons, out-of-frame junctions, or ambiguous translated residues. V3J clonotypes were defined as sequences sharing the same inferred V gene, J gene, and CDR3 amino acid sequence. The percentage overlap between two repertoires was calculated by dividing the number of shared unique clonotypes by the size of the smaller repertoire. Richness of each repertoire was evaluated using RTK rarefaction, the Chao1 estimator, and Recon v2.1 estimates of unobserved clonotypes. Generation probabilities were computed with OLGA for all TCRbeta clonotypes obtained by the gDNA method from several donors. Held by TCRdb, this immuneACCESS table contains in-frame sequences only and omits some clones. Under half of the omission traces to an unresolved V gene where checked; the cause of the rest is unknown. The V and J calls and clone size come from that table; D and trimming were worked out from the DNA. This sample holds around 1.9 million clones; about 92% were observed only once. The top ten clones comprise under 2% of the sample.

A word on this clone: No antigen is known for it. One base away there is no much larger clone; base qualities are not given.

CD8 naive samples consisted of CD45RO-negative cells that were positively selected for CCR7, yielding a CD45RA+CCR7+ population without TemRA cells. The donors were healthy, HIV-negative adults with no recently reported acute infections or vaccinations. Every donor was a Caucasian adult living in Nashville, Tennessee, USA. After blood collection by leukapheresis, PBMCs were isolated using Ficoll-Histopaque density gradient centrifugation and then cryopreserved in the vapor phase of liquid nitrogen. Analytical flow cytometry was used to check the purity and quantity of each magnetically sorted T cell population. Genomic DNA was isolated from every sorted fraction and measured by UV absorbance on a Nanodrop 2000c. The sequencing input was naive CD8+ T cells from PBMCs. Interpreted using the paper, the cell subset or site label stands for: CD45RA+CCR7+. This receptor was taken from a man aged 18 to 29 in good health. Some clones in this sample may be carry-over from other donors' samples.

The CDR3 is CASSWDSPETQYF. Here is the DNA: TGTGCCAGCAGTTGGGACTCACCCGAGACCCAGTACTTC. Recombination connected TRBV27 to TRBJ2-5; perhaps TRBD2 is the D gene, with 6 bases matching. From a lookup of the germline V gene (reference sequence), CDR1 and CDR2 are MNHEY and SMNVEV. The CDR3 sequence holds 13 residues, the cysteine and phenylalanine included. The CDR3 DNA has 39 bases and is translated from base 1. The trim is 4 bases for V and 5 bases for J, with a gap of 11 bases between the germline ends.